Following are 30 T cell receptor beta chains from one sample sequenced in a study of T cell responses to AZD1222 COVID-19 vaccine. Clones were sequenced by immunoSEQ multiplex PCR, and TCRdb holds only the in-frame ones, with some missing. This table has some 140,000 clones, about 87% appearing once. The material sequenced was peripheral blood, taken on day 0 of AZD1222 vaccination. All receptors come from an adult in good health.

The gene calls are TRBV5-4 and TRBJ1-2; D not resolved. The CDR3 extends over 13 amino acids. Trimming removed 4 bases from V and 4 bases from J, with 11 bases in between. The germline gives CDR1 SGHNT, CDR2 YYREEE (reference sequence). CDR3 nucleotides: TGTGCCAGCAGCCAGATGTCCGCCTATGGCTACACCTTC. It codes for CASSQMSAYGYTF.

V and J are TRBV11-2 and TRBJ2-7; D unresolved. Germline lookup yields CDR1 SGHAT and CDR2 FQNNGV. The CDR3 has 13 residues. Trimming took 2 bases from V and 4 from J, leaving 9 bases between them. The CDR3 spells CASSLSSKYEQYF. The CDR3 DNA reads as TGTGCCAGCAGCTTATCGTCCAAATACGAGCAGTACTTC.

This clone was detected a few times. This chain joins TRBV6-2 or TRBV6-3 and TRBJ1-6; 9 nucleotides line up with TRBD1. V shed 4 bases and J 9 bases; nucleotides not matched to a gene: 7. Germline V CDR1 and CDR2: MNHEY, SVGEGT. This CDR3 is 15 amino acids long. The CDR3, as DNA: TGTGCCAGCAGTTCGAGCGGGGACAGGGCTTCACCCCTCCACTTT. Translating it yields CASSSSGDRASPLHF.

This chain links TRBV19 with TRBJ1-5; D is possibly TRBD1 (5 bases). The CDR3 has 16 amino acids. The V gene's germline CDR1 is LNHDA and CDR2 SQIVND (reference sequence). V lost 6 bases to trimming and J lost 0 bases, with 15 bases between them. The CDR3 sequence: CASSGRRGYSNQPQHF. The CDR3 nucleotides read TGTGCCAGTAGCGGGCGAAGGGGCTATAGCAATCAGCCCCAGCATTTT.

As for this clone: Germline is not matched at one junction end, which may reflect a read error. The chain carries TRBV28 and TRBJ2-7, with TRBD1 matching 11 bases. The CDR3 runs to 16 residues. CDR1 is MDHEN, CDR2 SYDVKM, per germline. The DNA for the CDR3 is TGTGCCAGCAGTTTAGGGACAGGGGGAGTATCCTTCGAGCAGTACTTC. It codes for CASSLGTGGVSFEQYF.

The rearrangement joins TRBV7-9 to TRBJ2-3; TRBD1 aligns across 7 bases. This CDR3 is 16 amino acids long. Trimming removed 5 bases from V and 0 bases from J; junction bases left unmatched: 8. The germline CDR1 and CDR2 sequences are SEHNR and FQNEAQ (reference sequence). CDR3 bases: TGTGCCAGCAGCCAAGGGGACAGATCTAGCACAGATACGCAGTATTTT. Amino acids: CASSQGDRSSTDTQYF.

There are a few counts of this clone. The CDR3 protein is CASSLQIYRASAFF. CDR3 DNA: TGTGCCAGTAGCCTACAGATTTACAGAGCCTCGGCTTTCTTT. The V and J genes are TRBV19 and TRBJ1-1; no reliable D call. Germline CDR1 LNHDA, CDR2 SQIVND (reference sequence). V shed 6 bases and J shed 11 bases, with 22 bases lying between them. This CDR3 is 14 amino acids long.

Written as DNA, the CDR3 is TGTGCCAGCAGTGAATCGGTAGCTAACTATGGCTACACCTTC. As protein: CASSESVANYGYTF. The chain employs TRBV2 and TRBJ1-2; D call uncertain. CDR3 length: 14 amino acids. Germline lookup yields CDR1 SNHLY and CDR2 FYNNEI. Trimming took off 2 bases at V and 0 bases at J, with 7 bases between the two ends.

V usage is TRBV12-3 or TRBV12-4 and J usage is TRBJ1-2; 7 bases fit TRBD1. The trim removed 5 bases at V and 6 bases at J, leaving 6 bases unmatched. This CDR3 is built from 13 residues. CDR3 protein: CASSPRTGNGYTF. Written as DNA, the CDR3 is TGTGCCAGCAGTCCCCGGACAGGAAATGGCTACACCTTC.

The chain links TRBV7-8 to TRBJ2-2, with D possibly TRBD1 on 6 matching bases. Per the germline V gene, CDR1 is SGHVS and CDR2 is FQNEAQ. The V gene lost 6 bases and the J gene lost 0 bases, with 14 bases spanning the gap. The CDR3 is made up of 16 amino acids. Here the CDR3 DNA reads TGTGCCAGCAGTCAAATGACAGGAACGAACACCGGGGAGCTGTTTTTT. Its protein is CASSQMTGTNTGELFF.

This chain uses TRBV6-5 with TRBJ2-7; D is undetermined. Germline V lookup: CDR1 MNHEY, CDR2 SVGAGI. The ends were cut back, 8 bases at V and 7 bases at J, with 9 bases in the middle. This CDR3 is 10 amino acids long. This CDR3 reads CASGSWEQYF. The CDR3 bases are TGTGCCAGCGGGTCTTGGGAGCAGTACTTC.

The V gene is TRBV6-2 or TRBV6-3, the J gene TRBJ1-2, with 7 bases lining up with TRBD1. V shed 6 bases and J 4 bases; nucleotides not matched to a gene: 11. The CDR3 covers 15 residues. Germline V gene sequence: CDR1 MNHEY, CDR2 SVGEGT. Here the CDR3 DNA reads TGTGCCAGCAGCGAAGTATACCGGGACAGCTATGGCTACACCTTC. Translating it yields CASSEVYRDSYGYTF.

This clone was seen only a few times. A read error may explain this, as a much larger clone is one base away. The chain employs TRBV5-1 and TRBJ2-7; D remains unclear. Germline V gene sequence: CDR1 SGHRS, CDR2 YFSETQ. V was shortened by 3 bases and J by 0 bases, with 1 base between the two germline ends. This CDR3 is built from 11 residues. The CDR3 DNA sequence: TGCGCCAGCAGCTCCTCCTACGAGCAGTACTTC. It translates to CASSSSYEQYF.

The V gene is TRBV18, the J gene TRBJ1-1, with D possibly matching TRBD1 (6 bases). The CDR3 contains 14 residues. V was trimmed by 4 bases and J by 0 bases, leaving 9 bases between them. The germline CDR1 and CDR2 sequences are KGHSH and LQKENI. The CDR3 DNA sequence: TGTGCCAGCTCACAGAACAGGGTGAACACTGAAGCTTTCTTT. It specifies CASSQNRVNTEAFF.

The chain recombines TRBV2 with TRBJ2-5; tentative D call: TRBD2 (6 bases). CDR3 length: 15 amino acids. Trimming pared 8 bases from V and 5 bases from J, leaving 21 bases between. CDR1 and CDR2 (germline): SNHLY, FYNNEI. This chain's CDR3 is CASGSERGSGETQYF. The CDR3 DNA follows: TGTGCCAGCGGTTCGGAACGGGGAAGCGGGGAGACCCAGTACTTC.

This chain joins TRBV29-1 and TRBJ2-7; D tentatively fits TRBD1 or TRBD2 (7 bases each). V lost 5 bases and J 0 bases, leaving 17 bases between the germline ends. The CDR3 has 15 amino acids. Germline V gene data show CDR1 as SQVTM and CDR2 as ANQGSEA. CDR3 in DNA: TGCAGCGTTAAAAGCGGGACAGCGATCTCCTACGAGCAGTACTTC. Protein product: CSVKSGTAISYEQYF.

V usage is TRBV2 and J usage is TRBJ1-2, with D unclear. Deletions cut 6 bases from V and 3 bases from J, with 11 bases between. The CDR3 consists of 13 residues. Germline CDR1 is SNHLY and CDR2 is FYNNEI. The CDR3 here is CASSYGPDYGYTF. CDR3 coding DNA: TGTGCCAGCAGCTACGGTCCCGACTATGGCTACACCTTC.

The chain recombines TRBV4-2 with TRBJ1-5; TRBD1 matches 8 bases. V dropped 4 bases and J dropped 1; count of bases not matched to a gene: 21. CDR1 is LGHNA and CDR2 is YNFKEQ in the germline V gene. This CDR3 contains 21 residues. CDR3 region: CASSPSGTTGGLRLSNQPQHF. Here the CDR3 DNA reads TGTGCCAGCAGCCCTTCCGGGACCACAGGGGGGCTTCGACTGAGCAATCAGCCCCAGCATTTT.

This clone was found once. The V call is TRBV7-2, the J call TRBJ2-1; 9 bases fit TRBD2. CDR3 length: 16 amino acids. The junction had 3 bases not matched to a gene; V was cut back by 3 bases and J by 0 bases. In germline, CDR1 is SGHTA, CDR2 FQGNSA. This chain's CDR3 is CASSLAGGLSYNEQFF. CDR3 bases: TGTGCCAGCAGCTTGGCGGGGGGGCTCTCCTACAATGAGCAGTTCTTC.

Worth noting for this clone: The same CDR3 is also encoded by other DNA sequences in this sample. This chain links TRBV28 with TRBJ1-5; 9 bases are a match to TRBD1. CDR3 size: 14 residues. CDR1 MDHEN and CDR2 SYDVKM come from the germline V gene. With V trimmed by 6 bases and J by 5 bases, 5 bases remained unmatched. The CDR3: CASSLTGGHQPQHF. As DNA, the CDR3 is TGTGCCAGCAGCCTAACAGGGGGCCATCAGCCCCAGCATTTT.

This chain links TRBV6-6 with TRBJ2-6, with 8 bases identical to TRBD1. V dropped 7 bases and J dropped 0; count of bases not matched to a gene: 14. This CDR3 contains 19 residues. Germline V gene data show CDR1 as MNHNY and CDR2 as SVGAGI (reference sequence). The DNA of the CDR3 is TGTGCCAGCAATCGGGTCCCAGGACAGGGAAGCTCTGGGGCCAACGTCCTGACTTTC. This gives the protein CASNRVPGQGSSGANVLTF.

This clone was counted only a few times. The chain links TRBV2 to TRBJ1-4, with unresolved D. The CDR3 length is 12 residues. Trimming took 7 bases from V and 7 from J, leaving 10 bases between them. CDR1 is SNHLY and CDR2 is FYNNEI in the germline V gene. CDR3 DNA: TGTGCCAGCAACCCTATGGGTGAAAAACTGTTTTTT. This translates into CASNPMGEKLFF.

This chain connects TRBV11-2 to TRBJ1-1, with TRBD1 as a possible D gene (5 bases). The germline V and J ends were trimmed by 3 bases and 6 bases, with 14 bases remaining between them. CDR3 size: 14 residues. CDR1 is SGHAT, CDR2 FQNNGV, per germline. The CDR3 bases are TGTGCCAGCAGCTTGTCCGGGGCTGGCGCTGAAGCTTTCTTT. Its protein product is CASSLSGAGAEAFF. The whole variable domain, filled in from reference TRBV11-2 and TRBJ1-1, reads EAGVAQSPRYKIIEKRQSVAFWCNPISGHATLYWYQQILGQGPKLLIQFQNNGVVDDSQLPKDRFSAERLKGVDSTLKIQPAKLEDSAVYLCASSLSGAGAEAFFGQGTRLTVV.

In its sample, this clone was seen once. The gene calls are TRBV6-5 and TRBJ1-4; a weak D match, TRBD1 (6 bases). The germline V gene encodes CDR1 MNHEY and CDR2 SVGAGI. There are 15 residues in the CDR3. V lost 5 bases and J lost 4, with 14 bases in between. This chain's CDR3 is CASSNGQLHNEKLFF. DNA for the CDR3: TGTGCCAGCAGTAACGGACAGCTCCATAATGAAAAACTGTTTTTT.

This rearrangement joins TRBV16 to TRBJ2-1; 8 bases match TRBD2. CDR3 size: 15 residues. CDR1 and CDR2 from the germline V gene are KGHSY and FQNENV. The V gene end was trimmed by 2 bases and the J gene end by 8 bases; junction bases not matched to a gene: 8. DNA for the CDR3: TGTGCCAGCAGCCAAATCCGGGGGGGGAACGATGAGCAGTTCTTC. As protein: CASSQIRGGNDEQFF.

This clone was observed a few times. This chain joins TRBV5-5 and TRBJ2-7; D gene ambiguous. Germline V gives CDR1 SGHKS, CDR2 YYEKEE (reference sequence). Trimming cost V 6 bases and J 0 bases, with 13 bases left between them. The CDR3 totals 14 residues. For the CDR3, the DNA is TGTGCCAGCACCTTCGGAACAAACTCCTACGAGCAGTACTTC. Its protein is CASTFGTNSYEQYF.

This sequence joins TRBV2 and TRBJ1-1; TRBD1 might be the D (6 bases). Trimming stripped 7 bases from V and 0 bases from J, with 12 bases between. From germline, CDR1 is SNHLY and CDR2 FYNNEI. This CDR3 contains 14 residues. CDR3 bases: TGTGCCAGCACAAGGGGGACCTTGAACACTGAAGCTTTCTTT. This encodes CASTRGTLNTEAFF.

For the CDR3, the DNA is TGTGCCAGCAGTTTAGTGGGACCAGGGTCTAATGAAAAACTGTTTTTT. It is translated as CASSLVGPGSNEKLFF. The chain is built from TRBV28 and TRBJ1-4; possible D gene TRBD1, 5 bases. From germline, CDR1 is MDHEN and CDR2 SYDVKM. Trimming removed 2 bases at V and 3 bases at J, with 13 bases between. The CDR3 spans 16 residues.

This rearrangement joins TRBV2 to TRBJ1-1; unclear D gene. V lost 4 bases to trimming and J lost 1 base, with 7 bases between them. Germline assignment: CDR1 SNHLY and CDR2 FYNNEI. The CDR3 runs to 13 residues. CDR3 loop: CASSADGNTEAFF. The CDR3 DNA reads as TGTGCCAGCAGTGCGGACGGGAACACTGAAGCTTTCTTT.

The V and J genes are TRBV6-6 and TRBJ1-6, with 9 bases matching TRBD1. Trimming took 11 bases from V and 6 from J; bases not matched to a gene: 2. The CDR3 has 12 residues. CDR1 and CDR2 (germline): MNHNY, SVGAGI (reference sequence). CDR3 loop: CAGQGSNSPLHF. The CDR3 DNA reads TGTGCCGGACAGGGGTCTAATTCACCCCTCCACTTT.